The rows below give T cell receptor beta chains drawn from one sample of a study of blood T cell repertoires in COVID-19. Produced via immunoSEQ multiplex PCR; TCRdb's table is partial and in-frame only. The sample yields about 200,000 clones, 65% to 90% seen once. The sample comprised peripheral blood. The receptor source for this set is a human donor in a cohort sampled during active COVID-19. Both conserved end residues are part of each CDR3. The D gene is left open where the match is weak. The size field is filled for only some rows; it gives once, few, many or a size class.

J gene: TRBJ1-2; V gene: TRBV11-2; D gene: -; clone size: -; CDR3 DNA: TGTGCCAGCAGCTTATACGCCGCAGGGGCAGGAGGCTATGGCTACACCTTC; CDR3 protein: CASSLYAAGAGGYGYTF
J gene: TRBJ1-5; V gene: TRBV28; D gene: TRBD1; clone size: few; CDR3 DNA: TGTGCCAGCAGTTCCCCGACAGGGGAATTCCTTGGCAATCAGCCCCAGCATTTT; CDR3 protein: CASSSPTGEFLGNQPQHF
J gene: TRBJ1-5; V gene: TRBV7-9; D gene: -; clone size: -; CDR3 DNA: TGTGCCAGCAGCTTAGTCGGGGGAGGAGGCAATCAGCCCCAGCATTTT; CDR3 protein: CASSLVGGGGNQPQHF
J gene: TRBJ2-1; V gene: TRBV2; D gene: TRBD1; clone size: few; CDR3 DNA: TGTGCCAGCCTTTTTGGACAGGGTTACAATGAGCAGTTCTTC; CDR3 protein: CASLFGQGYNEQFF
J gene: TRBJ2-7; V gene: TRBV27; D gene: TRBD2; clone size: -; CDR3 DNA: TGTGCCAGCAGGGGTAGCGGGAGAGGGAACGAGCAGTACTTC; CDR3 protein: CASRGSGRGNEQYF
J gene: TRBJ2-5; V gene: TRBV5-4; D gene: -; clone size: -; CDR3 DNA: TGTGCCAGCAGCTTACGAGGGAACCAAGAGACCCAGTACTTC; CDR3 protein: CASSLRGNQETQYF
J gene: TRBJ2-5; V gene: TRBV7-9; D gene: TRBD2; clone size: -; CDR3 DNA: TGTGCCAGCAGCCTGACTAGCGGGGTGCAAGAGACCCAGTACTTC; CDR3 protein: CASSLTSGVQETQYF
J gene: TRBJ2-3; V gene: TRBV7-2; D gene: -; clone size: -; CDR3 DNA: TGTGCCAGCAGCCAGGGGATTCAGACAGATACGCAGTATTTT; CDR3 protein: CASSQGIQTDTQYF
J gene: TRBJ1-2; V gene: TRBV28; D gene: -; clone size: -; CDR3 DNA: TGTGCCAGCAGTTTATCAGGGAACTATGGCTACACCTTC; CDR3 protein: CASSLSGNYGYTF
J gene: TRBJ2-1; V gene: TRBV7-2; D gene: TRBD2; clone size: -; CDR3 DNA: TGTGCCAGCAGCTTAGCGCGAACTAGCGGGAGGGCATATGAGCAGTTCTTC; CDR3 protein: CASSLARTSGRAYEQFF
J gene: TRBJ2-7; V gene: TRBV19; D gene: -; clone size: once; CDR3 DNA: TGTGCCACCAGGGGCGGCGGCACCTACGAGCAGTACTTC; CDR3 protein: CATRGGGTYEQYF
J gene: TRBJ2-5; V gene: TRBV7-2; D gene: TRBD1; clone size: -; CDR3 DNA: TGTGCCAGCAGCCCCCGACAGGGTGAAAAAGAGACCCAGTACTTC; CDR3 protein: CASSPRQGEKETQYF
J gene: TRBJ2-2; V gene: TRBV7-8; D gene: -; clone size: -; CDR3 DNA: TGTGCCAGCAGCTTTTTTATTATCGCCGGGGAGCTGTTTTTT; CDR3 protein: CASSFFIIAGELFF
J gene: TRBJ1-1; V gene: TRBV20-1; D gene: -; clone size: -; CDR3 DNA: TGCAGTGCTTTAGCTGCTGAAGCTTTCTTT; CDR3 protein: CSALAAEAFF
J gene: TRBJ1-2; V gene: TRBV6-5; D gene: -; clone size: -; CDR3 DNA: TGTGCCAGCAGTTATCAGGCCAGGAACTATGGCTACACCTTC; CDR3 protein: CASSYQARNYGYTF
J gene: TRBJ2-3; V gene: TRBV4-1; D gene: TRBD2; clone size: -; CDR3 DNA: TGCGCCAGCAGCCAATCCGGACTAGAAACTAGCACAGATACGCAGTATTTT; CDR3 protein: CASSQSGLETSTDTQYF
J gene: TRBJ1-1; V gene: TRBV29-1; D gene: TRBD1; clone size: -; CDR3 DNA: TGCAGCGTCAAACGGACAGGGGGCATGAACACTGAAGCTTTCTTT; CDR3 protein: CSVKRTGGMNTEAFF
J gene: TRBJ2-4; V gene: TRBV24-1; D gene: TRBD2; clone size: -; CDR3 DNA: TGTGCCACCAGTGAGAAGCTCCTAGCGGTAGCCAAAAACATTCAGTACTTC; CDR3 protein: CATSEKLLAVAKNIQYF
J gene: TRBJ1-2; V gene: TRBV4-1; D gene: -; clone size: -; CDR3 DNA: TGCGCCAGCAGCCATCGACAGGCGTTTAACTATGGCTACACCTTC; CDR3 protein: CASSHRQAFNYGYTF
J gene: TRBJ2-1; V gene: TRBV5-1; D gene: TRBD2; clone size: -; CDR3 DNA: TGCGCCAGCAGCCTCCTCCGTGGGACTAGCGACGGCGAGCAGTTCTTC; CDR3 protein: CASSLLRGTSDGEQFF
J gene: TRBJ2-7; V gene: TRBV18; D gene: TRBD2; clone size: -; CDR3 DNA: TGTGCCAGCTCACCGACTAGCGGGAGGAGCTCCTACGAGCAGTACTTC; CDR3 protein: CASSPTSGRSSYEQYF
J gene: TRBJ2-5; V gene: TRBV5-1; D gene: -; clone size: -; CDR3 DNA: TGCGCCAGCAGCTTGGGGGCGGGGTACCAAGAGACCCAGTACTTC; CDR3 protein: CASSLGAGYQETQYF
J gene: TRBJ2-2; V gene: TRBV24-1; D gene: TRBD2; clone size: -; CDR3 DNA: TGTGCCACCCGAAAGGGGAGCGGGAGCCGAACCGGGGAGCTGTTTTTT; CDR3 protein: CATRKGSGSRTGELFF
J gene: TRBJ1-5; V gene: TRBV28; D gene: -; clone size: -; CDR3 DNA: TGTGCCAGCAGGACAGGAGGCTTTGGGAGCAATCAGCCCCAGCATTTT; CDR3 protein: CASRTGGFGSNQPQHF
J gene: TRBJ1-3; V gene: TRBV2; D gene: -; clone size: -; CDR3 DNA: TGTGCCAGCAGCTGGGGGGGTAGTGGCTCTGGAAACACCATATATTTT; CDR3 protein: CASSWGGSGSGNTIYF
J gene: TRBJ2-7; V gene: TRBV5-6; D gene: -; clone size: -; CDR3 DNA: TGTGCCAGCAGGTTATCAGGGGTCTACGAGCAGTACTTC; CDR3 protein: CASRLSGVYEQYF
J gene: TRBJ2-2; V gene: TRBV7-2; D gene: -; clone size: -; CDR3 DNA: TGTGCCAGCAGCTTAAGGCGGGGCGGGGAGCTGTTTTTT; CDR3 protein: CASSLRRGGELFF
J gene: TRBJ1-1; V gene: TRBV29-1; D gene: -; clone size: -; CDR3 DNA: TGCAGCGTTGCTTTCACTGAAGCTTTCTTT; CDR3 protein: CSVAFTEAFF
J gene: TRBJ1-6; V gene: TRBV30; D gene: TRBD1; clone size: -; CDR3 DNA: TGTGCCTGGAGCGTCACCTGGACAGGGAAGGGAATGCATAATTCACCCCTCCACTTT; CDR3 protein: CAWSVTWTGKGMHNSPLHF
J gene: TRBJ2-1; V gene: TRBV7-2; D gene: TRBD2; clone size: -; CDR3 DNA: TGTGCCAGCAGCTTAGGTCCGGGACTAGCGGGAGCCTACAATGAGCAGTTCTTC; CDR3 protein: CASSLGPGLAGAYNEQFF
J gene: TRBJ1-5; V gene: TRBV6-5; D gene: -; clone size: -; CDR3 DNA: TGTGCCAGCAGTCGAAGAGCCGATCAGCCCCAGCATTTT; CDR3 protein: CASSRRADQPQHF
J gene: TRBJ1-2; V gene: TRBV20-1; D gene: TRBD1; clone size: -; CDR3 DNA: TGCAGTGCTAGTGGAGGACAGGGATCTTACTATGGCTACACCTTC; CDR3 protein: CSASGGQGSYYGYTF
J gene: TRBJ2-5; V gene: TRBV21-1; D gene: -; clone size: -; CDR3 DNA: TGTGCCAGCAGCTCTCAACCGGGACAGGGCTGGCAAGAGACCCAGTACTTC; CDR3 protein: CASSSQPGQGWQETQYF
J gene: TRBJ2-5; V gene: TRBV7-2; D gene: -; clone size: -; CDR3 DNA: TGTGCCAGCAGCTTAGTACAGAAAGAGACCCAGTACTTC; CDR3 protein: CASSLVQKETQYF
J gene: TRBJ2-7; V gene: TRBV5-7; D gene: TRBD1; clone size: -; CDR3 DNA: TGTGCCAGCAGCAAGCCGGGACAGGGGGCATCCTACGAGCAGTACTTC; CDR3 protein: CASSKPGQGASYEQYF
J gene: TRBJ2-2; V gene: TRBV6-5; D gene: -; clone size: -; CDR3 DNA: TGTGCCAGCAGAACCCGACTCGTCAACACCGGGGAGCTGTTTTTT; CDR3 protein: CASRTRLVNTGELFF
J gene: TRBJ2-1; V gene: TRBV11-2; D gene: TRBD1; clone size: -; CDR3 DNA: TGTGCCAGCAGCTTACCCCGACAGGGTGGAGATTATGAGCAGTTCTTC; CDR3 protein: CASSLPRQGGDYEQFF
J gene: TRBJ2-7; V gene: TRBV30; D gene: TRBD1; clone size: -; CDR3 DNA: TGTGCCTGGGAAGGGGACAGCTACGAGCAGTACTTC; CDR3 protein: CAWEGDSYEQYF
J gene: TRBJ1-1; V gene: TRBV4-2; D gene: -; clone size: -; CDR3 DNA: TGTGCCAGCAGCCAAGACCCCCGGGTTTATCAAGCTTTCTTT; CDR3 protein: CASSQDPRVYQAFF
J gene: TRBJ2-3; V gene: TRBV7-2; D gene: TRBD2; clone size: -; CDR3 DNA: TGTGCCAGCAGCTTAAATAGCGCGGGGGGGGCAGATACGCAGTATTTT; CDR3 protein: CASSLNSAGGADTQYF
J gene: TRBJ2-7; V gene: TRBV5-1; D gene: -; clone size: -; CDR3 DNA: TGCGCCAGCAGCTCCGACGGGGTACCCACCTACGAGCAGTACTTC; CDR3 protein: CASSSDGVPTYEQYF
J gene: TRBJ2-7; V gene: TRBV6-5; D gene: -; clone size: -; CDR3 DNA: TGTGCCACCTCCAAAATAGCGAGACACGAGCAGTACTTC; CDR3 protein: CATSKIARHEQYF
J gene: TRBJ2-7; V gene: TRBV9; D gene: -; clone size: -; CDR3 DNA: TGTGCCAGCAGCGGAGAGGGAAAAGACGAGCAGTACTTC; CDR3 protein: CASSGEGKDEQYF
J gene: TRBJ2-2; V gene: TRBV5-1; D gene: -; clone size: once; CDR3 DNA: TGCGCCAGCAGTCTCGGGGGGAACACCGGGGAGCTGTTTTTT; CDR3 protein: CASSLGGNTGELFF
J gene: TRBJ2-2; V gene: TRBV2; D gene: -; clone size: -; CDR3 DNA: TGTGCCAGCAGTGCGGAGGGGCGGAACACCGGGGAGCTGTTTTTT; CDR3 protein: CASSAEGRNTGELFF
J gene: TRBJ2-7; V gene: TRBV5-1; D gene: TRBD2; clone size: -; CDR3 DNA: TGCGCCAGCAGCCCTACGACTAGCGGGAGGGCCTACGAGCAGTACTTC; CDR3 protein: CASSPTTSGRAYEQYF
J gene: TRBJ2-5; V gene: TRBV15; D gene: -; clone size: -; CDR3 DNA: TGTGCCACCAGCAGGGGTGGGCAGCAAGAGACCCAGTACTTC; CDR3 protein: CATSRGGQQETQYF
J gene: TRBJ2-5; V gene: TRBV27; D gene: TRBD2; clone size: -; CDR3 DNA: TGTGCCAGCAGTTTACAGCTAGCGGGAGGGTCGGAGACCCAGTACTTC; CDR3 protein: CASSLQLAGGSETQYF
J gene: TRBJ2-1; V gene: TRBV5-1; D gene: TRBD2; clone size: -; CDR3 DNA: TGCGCCAGCACGTTGTTCGCGGGAGTAGGCAATGAGCAGTTCTTC; CDR3 protein: CASTLFAGVGNEQFF
J gene: TRBJ1-1; V gene: TRBV14; D gene: -; clone size: -; CDR3 DNA: TGTGCCAGCAGCCAAGATCGGGGGTACGCTTTCTTT; CDR3 protein: CASSQDRGYAFF
J gene: TRBJ2-7; V gene: TRBV23-1; D gene: -; clone size: -; CDR3 DNA: TGCGCCAGCAGCGAATTGGACGGGAACTACGAGCAGTACTTC; CDR3 protein: CASSELDGNYEQYF
J gene: TRBJ1-3; V gene: TRBV6-5; D gene: -; clone size: -; CDR3 DNA: TGTGCCAGCAGTTACTCGAGCATTAATTCTGGAAACACCATATATTTT; CDR3 protein: CASSYSSINSGNTIYF
J gene: TRBJ1-5; V gene: TRBV5-6; D gene: -; clone size: -; CDR3 DNA: TGTGCCAGCAGCTTGGGACGGAGCTACAATCAGCCCCAGCATTTT; CDR3 protein: CASSLGRSYNQPQHF
J gene: TRBJ2-7; V gene: TRBV7-2; D gene: TRBD2; clone size: -; CDR3 DNA: TGTGCCAGCAGCTCACAAGCGGGAGGTTGGTACGAGCAGTACTTC; CDR3 protein: CASSSQAGGWYEQYF
J gene: TRBJ2-1; V gene: TRBV10-2; D gene: TRBD1; clone size: -; CDR3 DNA: TGCGCCAGCAGACCCGGACAGGGCTTTGAGCAGTTCTTC; CDR3 protein: CASRPGQGFEQFF
J gene: TRBJ2-1; V gene: TRBV5-1; D gene: TRBD1; clone size: few; CDR3 DNA: TGCGCCAGCAGTCGCCGCAGGGGGCCGATACTCTACAATGAGCAGTTCTTC; CDR3 protein: CASSRRRGPILYNEQFF
J gene: TRBJ2-3; V gene: TRBV28; D gene: -; clone size: -; CDR3 DNA: TGTGCCAGCGGCAGGCTAGGGGCCAGGGATACGCAGTATTTT; CDR3 protein: CASGRLGARDTQYF